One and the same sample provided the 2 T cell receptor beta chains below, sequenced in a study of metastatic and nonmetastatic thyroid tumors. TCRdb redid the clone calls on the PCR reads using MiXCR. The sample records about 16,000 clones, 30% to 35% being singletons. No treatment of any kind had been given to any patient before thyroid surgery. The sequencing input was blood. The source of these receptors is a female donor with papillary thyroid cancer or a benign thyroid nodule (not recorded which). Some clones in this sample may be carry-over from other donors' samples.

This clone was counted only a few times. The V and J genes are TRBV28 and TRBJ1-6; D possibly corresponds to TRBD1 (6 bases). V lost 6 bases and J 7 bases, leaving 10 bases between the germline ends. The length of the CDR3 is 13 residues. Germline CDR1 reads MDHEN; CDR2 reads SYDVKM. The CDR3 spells CASRDTGNSPLHF. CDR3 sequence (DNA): TGTGCCAGCAGGGACACAGGGAATTCACCCCTCCACTTT.

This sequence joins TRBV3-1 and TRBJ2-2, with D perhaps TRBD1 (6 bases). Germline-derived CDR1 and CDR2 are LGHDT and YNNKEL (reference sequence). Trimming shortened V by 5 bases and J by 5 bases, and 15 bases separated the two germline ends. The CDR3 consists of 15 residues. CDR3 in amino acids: CASSIGTPSTGELFF. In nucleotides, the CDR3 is TGTGCCAGCAGCATCGGGACACCTAGTACCGGGGAGCTGTTTTTT.